Many counts were recorded for the clone carrying this TCR beta chain. What it binds is unknown. The record originates from a study of T cells in Graves' hyperthyroidism and ophthalmopathy. Amplification targeted TCR beta CDR3 regions from RNA transcripts. HTBI primers were used for first-round RT-PCR of the TCR CDR3. TCRdb used MiXCR to reprocess the multiplex PCR reads, holding one entry per CDR3 protein. This sample has some 570,000 distinct CDR3 sequences; approximately 15% occur once, and the top ten carry about 6.6%. Findings of the study overall: In the blood, most expanded thyroid clonotypes above 0.001 appeared as well. A 13 V-J signature model discriminated ophthalmopathy versus stable hyperthyroidism.

The germline gives CDR1 MNHEY, CDR2 SMNVEV (reference sequence). The CDR3 spans 16 residues. With 5 bases clipped from V and 7 bases from J, the junction kept 9 bases outside the gene matches. The cohort's ophthalmopathy patients, a group with duration under 3 months, had a Clinical Activity Score of at least 3 and a NOSPECS grade of at least 4. The PBMCs were taken from 10 ml of fresh peripheral blood. The receptor was derived from a woman younger than 35 with Graves' ophthalmopathy. The chain couples TRBV27 to TRBJ2-1, with 12 bases matching TRBD2. Sample: blood. CDR3 DNA: TGTGCCAGCAGTCCGAGGGCTAGCGGGAGGGGGAATGAGCAGTTCTTC. This sequence encodes CASSPRASGRGNEQFF.